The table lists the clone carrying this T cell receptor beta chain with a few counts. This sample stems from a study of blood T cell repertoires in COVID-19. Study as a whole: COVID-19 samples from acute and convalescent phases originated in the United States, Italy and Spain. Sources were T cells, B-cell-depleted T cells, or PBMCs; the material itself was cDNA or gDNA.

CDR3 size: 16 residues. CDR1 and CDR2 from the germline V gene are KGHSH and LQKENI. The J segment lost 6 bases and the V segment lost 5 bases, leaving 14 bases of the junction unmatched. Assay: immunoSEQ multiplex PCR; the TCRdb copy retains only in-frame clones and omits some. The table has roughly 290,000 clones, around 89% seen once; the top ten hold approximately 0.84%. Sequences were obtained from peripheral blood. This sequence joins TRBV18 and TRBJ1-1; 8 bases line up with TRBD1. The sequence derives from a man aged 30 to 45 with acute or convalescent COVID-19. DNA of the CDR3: TGTGCCAGCTCAAAGGACAGGGCGGGGCGGGGGCCTGAAGCTTTCTTT. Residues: CASSKDRAGRGPEAFF.